Below, 9 T cell receptor beta chains from the same sample are listed, as sequenced in a study of glioma-infiltrating T cells after dendritic cell vaccination. The assay was immunoSEQ multiplex PCR, and TCRdb's table has in-frame clones only and misses some. The data show approximately 90,000 clones, with more than 70% seen just once and 2.5% to 3% held by the top ten. The sequencing here drew on blood, taken before dendritic cell vaccination. These receptors were collected from a human donor with glioblastoma.

The rearrangement links TRBV7-3 to TRBJ2-2; D is unclear. CDR3 length: 14 amino acids. Per germline, CDR1 SGHTA and CDR2 FQGTGA. V was pared by 2 bases and J by 7 bases, with 11 bases between. The chain's CDR3 is CASSLFPDGGELFF. The DNA of the CDR3 is TGTGCCAGCAGCTTATTCCCAGATGGCGGGGAGCTGTTTTTT.

The chain employs TRBV5-4 and TRBJ1-4; no definite D call. Germline CDR1 is SGHNT and CDR2 is YYREEE (reference sequence). The V end was cut by 9 bases, the J end by 8 bases, with 20 bases between. The CDR3 runs 14 residues. The CDR3 loop reads CATTPTGGKEKLFF. The CDR3 DNA sequence: TGTGCCACCACCCCAACGGGAGGAAAAGAAAAACTGTTTTTT.

The chain combines TRBV7-9 with TRBJ2-1; unclear D gene. The CDR3 totals 15 residues. The ends were cut back, 4 bases at V and 0 bases at J, with 10 bases in the middle. Germline V lookup: CDR1 SEHNR, CDR2 FQNEAQ (reference sequence). The CDR3 coding sequence is TGTGCCAGCAGCTCTAAGCGACCCTCCTACAATGAGCAGTTCTTC. This encodes CASSSKRPSYNEQFF.

The rearrangement links TRBV9 to TRBJ1-4, with D uncertain. This CDR3 is built from 16 residues. Germline loops: CDR1 SGDLS, CDR2 YYNGEE. Trimming took off 4 bases at V and 3 bases at J, with 16 bases between the two ends. The CDR3 region is CASSPALGISNEKLFF. As DNA, the CDR3 is TGTGCCAGCAGCCCAGCCCTAGGAATCTCTAATGAAAAACTGTTTTTT.

The CDR3 is CASRAGDGYTF. In DNA form, the CDR3 reads TGTGCCAGCAGAGCAGGGGATGGCTACACCTTC. The chain combines TRBV6-1 with TRBJ1-2, with a possible D match to TRBD1 (6 bases). Germline assignment: CDR1 MNHNS and CDR2 SASEGT. This CDR3 has 11 amino acids. The V gene lost 6 bases and the J gene lost 6 bases, with 8 bases spanning the gap.

CDR3 DNA sequence: TGTGCCATCAGTGACACAGGCTACGAGCAGTACTTC. Translated, it gives CAISDTGYEQYF. V usage is TRBV10-3 and J usage is TRBJ2-7, with a possible D match to TRBD1 (5 bases). The V end lost 3 bases, the J end lost 3 bases, and 6 bases lay between the germline ends. CDR1 and CDR2 (germline): ENHRY, SYGVKD. The CDR3 contains 12 residues.

This clone turned up a few times. The gene calls are TRBV2 and TRBJ1-1; no firm D call. Trimming removed 2 bases from V and 2 bases from J, with 12 bases in between. The germline V gene encodes CDR1 SNHLY and CDR2 FYNNEI. The CDR3 has 15 residues. The CDR3, as DNA: TGTGCCAGCAGTGAATGGAGAGGAGTTAACACTGAAGCTTTCTTT. Its translation: CASSEWRGVNTEAFF.

This chain uses TRBV30 with TRBJ1-2; possible D gene TRBD1, 5 bases. V was cut by 4 bases and J by 2 bases, with 17 bases left in between. CDR3 size: 15 residues. CDR1 and CDR2 from the germline V gene are GTSNPN and SVGIG (reference sequence). The CDR3 sequence: CAWNLLGRGNYGYTF. The CDR3, as DNA: TGTGCCTGGAACCTCCTCGGGCGGGGGAACTATGGCTACACCTTC.

V gene TRBV5-1 combines with J gene TRBJ1-2, with 7 nucleotides matching TRBD1. The CDR3 runs 15 residues. Germline trimming cut 4 bases from V and 0 bases from J; bases unmatched to any gene: 6. From germline, CDR1 is SGHRS and CDR2 YFSETQ. This CDR3 is CASSREGQTNYGYTF. CDR3 in DNA: TGCGCCAGCAGCCGTGAGGGACAGACTAACTATGGCTACACCTTC.